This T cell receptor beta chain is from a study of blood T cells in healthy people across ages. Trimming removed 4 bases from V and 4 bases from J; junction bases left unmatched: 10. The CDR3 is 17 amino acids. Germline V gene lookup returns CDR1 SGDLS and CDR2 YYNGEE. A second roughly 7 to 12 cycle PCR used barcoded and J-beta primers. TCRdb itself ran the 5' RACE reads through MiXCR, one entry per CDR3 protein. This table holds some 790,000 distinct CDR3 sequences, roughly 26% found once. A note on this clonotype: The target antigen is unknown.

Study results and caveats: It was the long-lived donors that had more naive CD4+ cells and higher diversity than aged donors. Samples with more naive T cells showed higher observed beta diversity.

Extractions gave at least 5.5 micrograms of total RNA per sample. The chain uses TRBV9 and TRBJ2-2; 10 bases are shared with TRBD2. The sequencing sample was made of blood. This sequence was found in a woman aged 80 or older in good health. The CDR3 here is CASSPLPGLAFTGELFF. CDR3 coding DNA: TGTGCCAGCAGCCCACTCCCGGGACTAGCGTTCACCGGGGAGCTGTTTTTT.